These 21 T cell receptor beta chains were all obtained from the same sample, sequenced in a study of T cell responses to AZD1222 COVID-19 vaccine. Only in-frame clones appear in the TCRdb table, and some are missing; sequencing was by immunoSEQ multiplex PCR. The data show 180,000 or so clones, around 90% seen once. Sample: peripheral blood, taken 28 days after the second AZD1222 dose. These receptors were collected from an adult who received the AZD1222 COVID-19 vaccine.

The chain carries TRBV13 and TRBJ2-1; TRBD1 might be the D (6 bases). Germline V gene data show CDR1 as PRHDT and CDR2 as FYEKMQ (reference sequence). The CDR3 length is 16 residues. V was pared by 5 bases and J by 7 bases, with 21 bases between. The CDR3 DNA reads as TGTGCCAGCAGCCTATTGGGGACAACCGGTTTAAATGAGCAGTTCTTC. Its translation is CASSLLGTTGLNEQFF. Variable domain in full (rest from reference TRBV13 and TRBJ2-1): AAGVIQSPRHLIKEKRETATLKCYPIPRHDTVYWYQQGPGQDPQFLISFYEKMQSDKGSIPDRFSAQQFSDYHSELNMSSLELGDSALYFCASSLLGTTGLNEQFFGPGTRLTVL.

The chain uses TRBV4-1 and TRBJ1-4, with TRBD1 matching over 8 bases. The CDR3 is 14 amino acids. V was pared by 1 base and J by 8 bases, with 3 bases of the junction left unmatched. CDR1 is MGHRA and CDR2 is YSYEKL in the germline V gene. The CDR3 sequence: CASSQGQGAEKLFF. The CDR3 DNA sequence: TGCGCCAGCAGCCAAGGGCAGGGGGCGGAAAAACTGTTTTTT.

With regard to this clone: The junction departs from germline at one end; a sequencing error may be responsible. CDR3 bases: TGTGCCACCAGCAGTGGGGCCTACGAGCAGTACTTC. Residues: CATSSGAYEQYF. The genes are TRBV5-6 and TRBJ2-7; D not resolved. This CDR3 has 12 amino acids. Germline V CDR1 and CDR2: SGHDT, YYEEEE.

The V and J genes are TRBV19 and TRBJ2-7; D gene unclear. This CDR3 contains 13 residues. The germline gives CDR1 LNHDA, CDR2 SQIVND (reference sequence). The V and J ends lost 2 bases and 3 bases respectively, with 8 bases between them. In nucleotides, the CDR3 is TGTGCCAGTAGTATACGGCCGGACTACGAGCAGTACTTC. Translation: CASSIRPDYEQYF.

The chain links TRBV5-6 to TRBJ1-2, with TRBD1 matching over 7 bases. Germline V gene sequence: CDR1 SGHDT, CDR2 YYEEEE. V shed 4 bases, J shed 3 bases, and the junction held 9 bases outside the gene matches. CDR3 length: 15 amino acids. The CDR3 loop reads CASSLYRDSYYGYTF. The CDR3 region has the DNA TGTGCCAGCAGCCTATACAGGGACAGCTACTATGGCTACACCTTC. The whole variable domain, remainder taken from reference TRBV5-6 and TRBJ1-2, is DAGVTQSPTHLIKTRGQQVTLRCSPKSGHDTVSWYQQALGQGPQFIFQYYEEEERQRGNFPDRFSGHQFPNYSSELNVNALLLGDSALYLCASSLYRDSYYGYTFGSGTRLTVV.

V is TRBV28 and J is TRBJ1-5; the D is unclear. Germline V gene sequence: CDR1 MDHEN, CDR2 SYDVKM. CDR3 length: 17 residues. Trimming stripped 0 bases from V and 3 bases from J, with 15 bases between. The CDR3 DNA sequence: TGTGCCAGCAGTTTATGGTTCCCGACAATAGACAATCAGCCCCAGCATTTT. It is translated as CASSLWFPTIDNQPQHF.

The chain joins TRBV3-1 (or the pseudogene TRBV3-2) to TRBJ2-5; 8 bases agree with TRBD1. The J segment lost 5 bases and the V segment lost 1 base, leaving 12 bases of the junction unmatched. CDR3 length equals 17 residues. The germline V gene has CDR1 LGHDT and CDR2 YNNKEL (reference sequence). The CDR3 region is CASSQGFGQGVWETQYF. CDR3 sequence (DNA): TGTGCCAGCAGCCAAGGATTCGGACAGGGAGTTTGGGAGACCCAGTACTTC.

This chain connects TRBV6-2 or TRBV6-3 to TRBJ2-5, with 10 bases that match TRBD2. V shed 4 bases, J shed 3 bases, and the junction held 2 bases outside the gene matches. This CDR3 region has 14 residues. Per germline, CDR1 MNHEY and CDR2 SVGEGT. The DNA of the CDR3 is TGTGCCAGCAGTTCTAGCGGGAGCAAAGAGACCCAGTACTTC. Translating it yields CASSSSGSKETQYF.

V is TRBV23-1 and J is TRBJ1-1; D unclear. TRBV23-1 is assigned to the ORF class and has an uncertain function. Trimming removed 0 bases at V and 0 bases at J, with 14 bases between. This CDR3 contains 17 residues. CDR3 loop: CASSQSSSAPMNTEAFF. DNA for the CDR3: TGCGCCAGCAGTCAATCTTCCAGCGCCCCTATGAACACTGAAGCTTTCTTT.

The genes are TRBV19 and TRBJ2-7; the match to TRBD2 covers 12 bases. CDR3 size: 16 residues. Trimming cost V 5 bases and J 0 bases; bases outside gene matches: 5. The germline gives CDR1 LNHDA, CDR2 SQIVND (reference sequence). CDR3 sequence reads: CASSLGLAGNSYEQYF. CDR3 nucleotide sequence: TGTGCCAGTAGTCTCGGACTAGCGGGAAACTCCTACGAGCAGTACTTC.

V gene TRBV12-5 combines with J gene TRBJ1-2, with TRBD1 matching over 7 bases. This CDR3 is 15 amino acids long. The V gene end was trimmed by 5 bases and the J gene end by 3 bases; junction bases not matched to a gene: 9. Germline-derived CDR1 and CDR2 are LGHNT and FRNRAP. The CDR3 bases are TGTGCTAGTGGTCCTGGACAGGCGGGGGACTATGGCTACACCTTC. Its translation is CASGPGQAGDYGYTF.

This chain uses TRBV19 with TRBJ1-2; D is unclear. Trimming took 9 bases from V and 0 from J, leaving 8 bases between them. This CDR3 contains 12 residues. CDR1 LNHDA and CDR2 SQIVND come from the germline V gene (reference sequence). The chain's CDR3 is CASSVSNYGYTF. The CDR3, as DNA: TGTGCCAGCAGCGTCTCTAACTATGGCTACACCTTC.

This chain uses TRBV24-1 with TRBJ2-7; 8 bases map to TRBD1. Per germline, CDR1 KGHDR and CDR2 SFDVKD. With V trimmed by 9 bases and J by 6 bases, 9 bases remained unmatched. The length of the CDR3 is 13 residues. The CDR3 nucleotides read TGTGCCACCTGTGGCAGGGGGCACCGCGAGCAGTACTTC. Protein: CATCGRGHREQYF.

The V gene is TRBV6-5, the J gene TRBJ1-4; a possible D gene is TRBD1 (5 bases). CDR1 is MNHEY and CDR2 is SVGAGI in the germline V gene. The V gene lost 0 bases and the J gene lost 4 bases, with 12 bases spanning the gap. CDR3 length equals 16 residues. The CDR3, as DNA: TGTGCCAGCAGTTACTCGGGGCCAAGAAATAATGAAAAACTGTTTTTT. It yields the protein CASSYSGPRNNEKLFF.

This rearrangement joins TRBV7-8 to TRBJ2-1, with D unresolved. Germline V CDR1 and CDR2: SGHVS, FQNEAQ. The V end lost 4 bases, the J end lost 4 bases, and 8 bases lay between the germline ends. This CDR3 spans 13 amino acids. CDR3: CASSSMMYNEQFF. In nucleotides, the CDR3 is TGTGCCAGCAGCTCCATGATGTACAATGAGCAGTTCTTC.

The CDR3 sequence: CASSLASSRSNQPQHF. The CDR3 nucleotides read TGTGCCAGCAGCTTGGCCTCCTCCAGGTCAAATCAGCCCCAGCATTTT. The V and J genes are TRBV5-8 and TRBJ1-5; no firm D call. Trimming left V 0 bases short and J 4 bases short, with 14 bases between. The V gene's germline CDR1 is SGHTS and CDR2 YDEGEE. This CDR3 has 16 residues.

The genes are TRBV5-6 and TRBJ1-3; D gene unclear. The ends were cut back, 5 bases at V and 1 base at J, with 7 bases in the middle. In germline, CDR1 is SGHDT, CDR2 YYEEEE. This CDR3 has 13 amino acids. The CDR3 region is CASSRASGNTIYF. Written as DNA, the CDR3 is TGTGCCAGCAGTCGGGCTTCTGGAAACACCATATATTTT.

The rearrangement links TRBV3-1 (or the pseudogene TRBV3-2) to TRBJ2-3; 9 positions match TRBD2. From germline, CDR1 is LGHDT and CDR2 YNNKEL (reference sequence). The CDR3 contains 16 residues. V lost 5 bases and J lost 0; bases outside the gene matches: 6. CDR3 protein: CASSNLAGTSTDTQYF. In DNA, the CDR3 is TGTGCCAGCAGCAATCTAGCGGGGACCAGCACAGATACGCAGTATTTT.

This chain links TRBV6-1 with TRBJ1-1, with a weak D call TRBD1 (5 bases). With 3 bases removed from V and 2 bases from J, the gap between germline ends came to 13 bases. Looked up from germline, CDR1 is MNHNS and CDR2 is SASEGT. The CDR3 extends over 15 amino acids. The CDR3: CASSEEAGQNTEAFF. The CDR3 DNA follows: TGTGCCAGCAGTGAGGAGGCAGGACAAAACACTGAAGCTTTCTTT.

This clone was found once. The J gene is TRBJ1-4, the V gene TRBV6-5; tentative D call: TRBD1 (5 bases). Trimming removed 8 bases at V and 5 bases at J, with 15 bases between. Germline CDR1 is MNHEY and CDR2 is SVGAGI. This CDR3 has 14 amino acids. The CDR3 loop reads CASSPGLENEKLFF. CDR3 DNA sequence: TGTGCCAGCTCCCCGGGACTCGAGAATGAAAAACTGTTTTTT.

This clone appeared a single time. The chain carries TRBV6-5 and TRBJ2-1; possible D gene TRBD2, 6 bases. The V end was cut by 6 bases, the J end by 12 bases, with 24 bases between. The CDR3 length is 15 residues. CDR1 is MNHEY, CDR2 SVGAGI, per germline. The CDR3, as DNA: TGTGCCAGCAGCATCGGGAGTCCCTTGCCGACCGTGCAGTTCTTC. This translates into CASSIGSPLPTVQFF.